In its sample, the clone carrying this T cell receptor (beta chain) was seen many times. The CDR3 totals 15 residues. The J segment lost 5 bases and the V segment lost 6 bases, leaving 6 bases of the junction unmatched. Germline V gene sequence: CDR1 SGHTA, CDR2 FQGTGA. Genomic DNA served as template for TCR beta VDJ and CDR3 profiling. TCRdb re-called the reads with MiXCR, one entry per CDR3 protein. Among hundreds of thousands of distinct CDR3 sequences listed, about 50% were seen once. The source of the sample is a study of CD8+CD57+ T cells in acquired aplastic anemia. Patients who underwent sequencing had shown CD8+CD57+ cell expansion by flow cytometry.

The V and J genes are TRBV7-3 and TRBJ2-3, with 12 positions matching TRBD2. The sequence derives from a human donor with aplastic anemia. The source material was sorted CD4+, CD8+, or CD8+CD57+ T cells (not recorded which) from PBMCs. CDR3 bases: TGTGCCAGCAGGTGGACTAGCGGGACGGGAGATACGCAGTATTTT. Translated, it gives CASRWTSGTGDTQYF.